These 20 T cell receptor beta chains share one sample of origin, sequenced in a study of T cell responses to AZD1222 COVID-19 vaccine. Profiling relied on immunoSEQ multiplex PCR, and the TCRdb table lists in-frame clones only, not all of them. The sample yields about 76,000 clones, more than 60% seen once. The source material was peripheral blood, sampled 28 days after the second dose of the MenACWY control vaccine. The receptors originated from an adult who received the MenACWY meningococcal vaccine as a control.

This chain uses TRBV30 with TRBJ1-2; 7 bases align to TRBD1. The trim removed 1 base at V and 2 bases at J, leaving 7 bases unmatched. CDR3 length: 15 amino acids. Looked up from germline, CDR1 is GTSNPN and CDR2 is SVGIG (reference sequence). The CDR3 sequence: CAWSAQTTGNYGYTF. The CDR3 nucleotides read TGTGCCTGGAGTGCCCAGACGACAGGGAACTATGGCTACACCTTC.

J is TRBJ1-5 and V is TRBV19, with TRBD1 identical over 10 bases. Germline V gene data show CDR1 as LNHDA and CDR2 as SQIVND (reference sequence). CDR3 length equals 15 residues. J was trimmed by 5 bases and V by 6 bases; bases with no gene match: 7. The CDR3 region has the DNA TGTGCCAGTAGAATGACAGGGGGCCTCGATCAGCCCCAGCATTTT. This gives the protein CASRMTGGLDQPQHF. Combining the CDR3 with reference TRBV19 and TRBJ1-5 gives the whole variable domain DGGITQSPKYLFRKEGQNVTLSCEQNLNHDAMYWYRQDPGQGLRLIYYSQIVNDFQKGDIAEGYSVSREKKESFPLTVTSAQKNPTAFYLCASRMTGGLDQPQHFGDGTRLSIL.

This chain uses TRBV20-1 with TRBJ2-7; D uncertain. The germline V gene encodes CDR1 DFQATT and CDR2 SNEGSKA (reference sequence). CDR3 length: 14 amino acids. Trimming stripped 3 bases from V and 5 bases from J, with 17 bases between. The CDR3 nucleotides are TGCAGTGCTAGTAAGGGCCGGGCAGGTCACGAGCAGTACTTC. As protein: CSASKGRAGHEQYF.

This clone came up a few times. This rearrangement joins TRBV29-1 to TRBJ1-1, with 7 bases that match TRBD1. Trimming at V came to 4 bases and at J to 4 bases, leaving 6 bases not matched to a gene. Germline CDR1 reads SQVTM; CDR2 reads ANQGSEA. The CDR3 covers 13 residues. The CDR3, as DNA: TGCAGCGTTGGACCCGGGACAGCCACTGAAGCTTTCTTT. Residues: CSVGPGTATEAFF. The entire variable domain, with the rest obtained from reference TRBV29-1 and TRBJ1-1, is as follows: SAVISQKPSRDICQRGTSLTIQCQVDSQVTMMFWYRQQPGQSLTLIATANQGSEATYESGFVIDKFPISRPNLTFSTLTVSNMSPEDSSIYLCSVGPGTATEAFFGQGTRLTVV.

This chain's CDR3 is CASSPLDGTDTQYF. The CDR3 nucleotides are TGTGCCAGCAGCCCCCTTGACGGGACAGATACGCAGTATTTT. This rearrangement joins TRBV6-5 to TRBJ2-3; no reliable D call. This CDR3 is built from 14 residues. V was pared by 6 bases and J by 3 bases, with 13 bases between. CDR1 and CDR2 from the germline V gene are MNHEY and SVGAGI.

This clone has only a few counts. The chain is built from TRBV21-1 and TRBJ1-5; the table's TRBD1 call for D was not verified on the DNA. TRBV21-1 is reported as a pseudogene. The CDR3 has 17 amino acids. The CDR3 nucleotides are TGTGCCAGCACCAAAGAGACAGGTACTGGTAGCAATCAGCCCCAGCATTTT. Protein: CASTKETGTGSNQPQHF.

The CDR3 nucleotides are TGTGCCAGCAGCTCCCCGGGACGGGGGGCGGGGCAGTACTTC. Translated, it gives CASSSPGRGAGQYF. The chain combines TRBV7-2 with TRBJ2-7, with D perhaps TRBD2 (7 bases). The ends were cut back, 4 bases at V and 9 bases at J, with 19 bases in the middle. Germline CDR1 SGHTA, CDR2 FQGNSA. The CDR3 has 14 residues.

The chain couples TRBV10-3 to TRBJ2-7; D might be TRBD1 (6 bases). Between the trimmed V and J ends, which lost 4 bases and 3 bases, there was a span of 10 bases. This CDR3 contains 13 residues. Germline V CDR1 and CDR2: ENHRY, SYGVKD. The CDR3 region is CAISGGHDYEQYF. The CDR3 DNA sequence: TGTGCCATCAGTGGGGGGCACGACTACGAGCAGTACTTC.

V and J are TRBV7-3 and TRBJ2-3; D ambiguous. The CDR3 is 15 amino acids. Deletions cut 1 base from V and 6 bases from J, with 14 bases between. CDR1 is SGHTA and CDR2 is FQGTGA in the germline V gene. CDR3 sequence: CASSLSVQDFDTQYF. In DNA, the CDR3 is TGTGCCAGCAGCTTAAGTGTCCAAGACTTCGATACGCAGTATTTT.

This rearrangement joins TRBV5-1 to TRBJ2-2, with TRBD1 as a possible D gene (6 bases). The V end was cut by 7 bases, the J end by 6 bases, with 19 bases between. Germline CDR1 and CDR2: SGHRS and YFSETQ. The CDR3 sequence is 15 residues long. For the CDR3, the DNA is TGCGCCAGCTCCCTGGGGGCCCCAGAGCCCGGGGAGCTGTTTTTT. Protein sequence: CASSLGAPEPGELFF.

The genes are TRBV7-9 and TRBJ1-2, with 7 bases aligning to TRBD1. CDR3 length: 14 amino acids. CDR1 is SEHNR and CDR2 is FQNEAQ in the germline V gene (reference sequence). V shed 5 bases and J 2 bases; nucleotides not matched to a gene: 5. The DNA of the CDR3 is TGTGCCAGCAGCGCCTCGGGACAGAACTATGGCTACACCTTC. This encodes CASSASGQNYGYTF.

The chain employs TRBV5-4 and TRBJ2-4; 7 bases align to TRBD1. This CDR3 contains 15 residues. Germline CDR1 and CDR2: SGHNT and YYREEE (reference sequence). J was trimmed by 5 bases and V by 0 bases; bases with no gene match: 5. CDR3 DNA sequence: TGTGCCAGCAGCTTGGACAGGGGCTCGCAAAACATTCAGTACTTC. Translation: CASSLDRGSQNIQYF.

V and J are TRBV9 and TRBJ2-1; TRBD2 matches 15 bases. V lost 3 bases and J lost 7; bases outside the gene matches: 5. The CDR3 loop spans 16 amino acids. Germline lookup yields CDR1 SGDLS and CDR2 YYNGEE. CDR3 residues: CASSETGLAGGNEQFF. The CDR3 nucleotides are TGTGCCAGCAGCGAAACGGGACTAGCGGGAGGAAATGAGCAGTTCTTC.

This clone was found a few times. V is TRBV4-2 and J is TRBJ1-1; 7 bases match TRBD1. The CDR3 length is 14 residues. Germline V CDR1 and CDR2: LGHNA, YNFKEQ. V shed 3 bases, J shed 2 bases, and the junction held 3 bases outside the gene matches. CDR3 DNA: TGTGCCAGCAGCCAGGGGACAGCCAACACTGAAGCTTTCTTT. This encodes CASSQGTANTEAFF.

The V call is TRBV28, the J call TRBJ2-1, with 8 positions matching TRBD1. With V trimmed by 6 bases and J by 6 bases, 10 bases remained unmatched. The CDR3 loop spans 15 amino acids. CDR1 and CDR2 from the germline V gene are MDHEN and SYDVKM. The CDR3 spells CASSLQGVTGNEQFF. CDR3 coding DNA: TGTGCCAGCAGCTTACAGGGGGTTACTGGCAATGAGCAGTTCTTC.

The V and J genes are TRBV7-2 and TRBJ2-2; D possibly corresponds to TRBD2 (6 bases). Germline loops: CDR1 SGHTA, CDR2 FQGNSA. The ends were cut back, 5 bases at V and 4 bases at J, with 14 bases in the middle. The CDR3 is made up of 15 amino acids. For the CDR3, the DNA is TGTGCCAGCAGCCCCGCGGGGATTAGCACCGGGGAGCTGTTTTTT. Its protein is CASSPAGISTGELFF.

V is TRBV25-1 and J is TRBJ1-1, with a weak D call TRBD1 (6 bases). This CDR3 contains 14 residues. Trimming took 0 bases from V and 7 from J, leaving 12 bases between them. CDR1 is MGHDK, CDR2 SYGVNS, per germline. The CDR3 nucleotides read TGTGCCAGCAGTGAATACGGGGGGCTGGTTGAAGCTTTCTTT. It specifies CASSEYGGLVEAFF.

J is TRBJ1-5 and V is TRBV9; tentatively, D is TRBD1 (5 bases). Germline V gene lookup returns CDR1 SGDLS and CDR2 YYNGEE. Trimming shortened V by 3 bases and J by 0 bases, and 10 bases separated the two germline ends. CDR3 size: 15 residues. CDR3 sequence: CASSASGNSNQPQHF. Here the CDR3 DNA reads TGTGCCAGCAGCGCCTCAGGGAATAGCAATCAGCCCCAGCATTTT.

The V and J genes are TRBV7-9 and TRBJ1-2; no firm D call. With 1 base removed from V and 8 bases from J, the gap between germline ends came to 11 bases. CDR3 length: 13 residues. Germline assignment: CDR1 SEHNR and CDR2 FQNEAQ (reference sequence). The CDR3 sequence: CASSLGRVGGYTF. The CDR3 DNA reads as TGTGCCAGCAGCTTAGGCCGGGTTGGCGGCTACACCTTC.

The sample holds one count of this clone. The chain carries TRBV7-9 and TRBJ1-3; maybe TRBD1 (5 bases). CDR1 is SEHNR, CDR2 FQNEAQ, per germline (reference sequence). This CDR3 has 14 residues. V lost 4 bases to trimming and J lost 3 bases, with 10 bases between them. The CDR3 is CASSYGTLGNTIYF. CDR3 bases: TGTGCCAGCAGCTACGGGACTCTTGGAAACACCATATATTTT.